The 15 T cell receptor beta chains reported below all come from one sample, sequenced in a study of blood T cells in healthy people across ages. Primers used in a second PCR of about 6 to 12 cycles were a sample-barcoded 5' primer and a J-beta primer mix. TCRdb reanalysed the 5' RACE reads using MiXCR and keeps one entry per CDR3 protein. There are about 930,000 distinct CDR3 sequences in the sample; around 29% occur only once, and around 9.6% lies in the top ten. Another study also made use of these data, one on T cells of mothers and their children.

The sequenced sample consisted of blood. Receptors were obtained from a woman between 40 and 55 years old in good health.

This clonotype was counted only a few times. The genes are TRBV20-1 and TRBJ1-6; no clear D gene. CDR3 length: 12 amino acids. Germline loops: CDR1 DFQATT, CDR2 SNEGSKA (reference sequence). The CDR3 DNA is TGCACCGGGCAGAGGGTTTATTCACCCCTCCACTTT. It encodes CTGQRVYSPLHF.

This clonotype was seen ten or more times. The chain carries TRBV20-1 and TRBJ2-1; weak D call: TRBD1 (5 bases). The CDR3 sequence is 13 residues long. V shed 2 bases and J shed 9 bases, with 14 bases lying between them. Germline CDR1 DFQATT, CDR2 SNEGSKA (reference sequence). The CDR3 reads CSARRQGRGEQFF. In DNA form, the CDR3 reads TGCAGTGCTAGAAGGCAGGGTAGAGGTGAGCAGTTCTTC.

This clonotype was observed many times. The chain links TRBV6-2 or TRBV6-3 to TRBJ1-1; TRBD1 might be the D (6 bases). CDR1 and CDR2 from the germline V gene are MNHEY and SVGEGT. The CDR3 spans 12 residues. The V end was cut by 7 bases, the J end by 4 bases, with 10 bases between. In DNA, the CDR3 is TGTGCCAGCACTAGGGGGGCCACTGAAGCTTTCTTT. Protein: CASTRGATEAFF.

The genes are TRBV7-9 and TRBJ1-4; 7 bases align to TRBD1. The CDR3 totals 15 residues. Germline V gene sequence: CDR1 SEHNR, CDR2 FQNEAQ (reference sequence). With V trimmed by 5 bases and J by 8 bases, 11 bases remained unmatched. CDR3 amino acids: CASSPPTGSGEKLFF. As DNA, the CDR3 is TGTGCCAGCAGCCCCCCGACAGGGTCTGGCGAAAAACTGTTTTTT.

V is TRBV5-6 and J is TRBJ1-5; 9 bases are shared with TRBD1. Germline CDR1 and CDR2: SGHDT and YYEEEE. This CDR3 is 21 amino acids long. J was trimmed by 6 bases and V by 4 bases; bases with no gene match: 26. CDR3 sequence: CASSTFSGSPYQETGGQPQHF. The CDR3 nucleotides are TGTGCCAGCAGCACCTTCTCAGGATCACCGTACCAAGAGACAGGGGGTCAGCCCCAGCATTTT. The full variable domain, in which reference TRBV5-6 and TRBJ1-5 provide the parts outside the CDR3, is DAGVTQSPTHLIKTRGQQVTLRCSPKSGHDTVSWYQQALGQGPQFIFQYYEEEERQRGNFPDRFSGHQFPNYSSELNVNALLLGDSALYLCASSTFSGSPYQETGGQPQHFGDGTRLSIL.

This clonotype was detected a few times. The CDR3 DNA follows: TGTGCCAGCACAAGATATTTTGAAGCTTTCTTT. It is translated as CASTRYFEAFF. The chain uses TRBV6-6 and TRBJ1-1; no definite D call. CDR3 length: 11 amino acids. Germline V CDR1 and CDR2: MNHNY, SVGAGI (reference sequence). V was pared by 7 bases and J by 7 bases, with 10 bases between.

About this clonotype itself: Just one base apart from a much larger clone, this may be a read error. This chain joins TRBV6-1 and TRBJ2-1, with 8 bases lining up with TRBD1. The CDR3 loop spans 13 amino acids. The germline V gene encodes CDR1 MNHNS and CDR2 SASEGT. V lost 6 bases and J lost 7; bases outside the gene matches: 5. The CDR3 protein is CASRATGENEQFF. The CDR3 DNA reads TGTGCCAGCAGGGCGACAGGGGAAAATGAGCAGTTCTTC.

This clonotype was observed at least ten times. The chain carries TRBV7-8 and TRBJ1-2; no definite D call. This CDR3 has 13 amino acids. Looked up from germline, CDR1 is SGHVS and CDR2 is FQNEAQ. V was trimmed by 2 bases and J by 6 bases, leaving 10 bases between them. CDR3 bases: TGTGCCAGCAGCTTACCCGGCGTACATGGCTACACCTTC. It encodes CASSLPGVHGYTF. Complete variable domain (other parts from reference TRBV7-8 and TRBJ1-2): GAGVSQSPRYKVAKRGQDVALRCDPISGHVSLFWYQQALGQGPEFLTYFQNEAQLDKSGLPSDRFFAERPEGSVSTLKIQRTQQEDSAVYLCASSLPGVHGYTFGSGTRLTVV.

This clonotype is a singleton in its sample. V usage is TRBV2 and J usage is TRBJ2-5; the match to TRBD1 covers 8 bases. This CDR3 has 13 amino acids. The J segment lost 5 bases and the V segment lost 8 bases, leaving 7 bases of the junction unmatched. The germline CDR1 and CDR2 sequences are SNHLY and FYNNEI. In nucleotides, the CDR3 is TGTGCCAGCCAAAAGACAGGGGCCGAGACCCAGTACTTC. This codes for CASQKTGAETQYF.

This clonotype was counted between two and nine times. V is TRBV1 and J is TRBJ2-1; TRBD2 is taken as the D call from the table, unchecked against the DNA. TRBV1 is annotated as a pseudogene. The CDR3 is made up of 19 amino acids. CDR3: CTSSQDPRRPSSSYNEQFF. Written as DNA, the CDR3 is TGCACCAGCAGCCAAGACCCTAGACGTCCCTCCAGCTCCTACAATGAGCAGTTCTTC.

This sequence joins TRBV7-8 and TRBJ2-1; D remains unclear. Germline lookup yields CDR1 SGHVS and CDR2 FQNEAQ. The germline V and J ends were trimmed by 4 bases and 0 bases, with 10 bases remaining between them. This CDR3 region has 15 residues. For the CDR3, the DNA is TGTGCCAGCAGCTCCTTACCGAGCTCCTACAATGAGCAGTTCTTC. This gives the protein CASSSLPSSYNEQFF.

This clonotype was observed once. A single base separates this from a much larger clone, so it may be a read error. The chain joins TRBV6-1 to TRBJ2-4; D may correspond to TRBD1 or TRBD2 (5 bases each). The closer fit of TRBJ2-5 to the DNA end suggests the J call may be wrong. Germline V gene sequence: CDR1 MNHNS, CDR2 SASEGT. The length of the CDR3 is 15 residues. CDR3 loop: CASSDGGTKAETQYF. The CDR3 DNA follows: TGTGCCAGCAGTGATGGGGGAACTAAGGCGGAGACCCAGTACTTC.

The chain couples TRBV5-5 to TRBJ1-4; D remains ambiguous. Deletions cut 4 bases from V and 3 bases from J, with 13 bases between. Per the germline V gene, CDR1 is SGHKS and CDR2 is YYEKEE (reference sequence). The CDR3 consists of 15 residues. CDR3 coding DNA: TGTGCCAGCAGCGACTACGGGAATGCTAATGAAAAACTGTTTTTT. It is translated as CASSDYGNANEKLFF.

There are many counts of this clonotype. V gene TRBV5-1 combines with J gene TRBJ2-1, with TRBD2 matching 7 bases. CDR1 SGHRS and CDR2 YFSETQ come from the germline V gene. The V gene end was trimmed by 4 bases and the J gene end by 0 bases; junction bases not matched to a gene: 4. The CDR3 has 15 amino acids. CDR3 protein: CASSPSGTSYNEQFF. The CDR3 nucleotides are TGCGCCAGCAGCCCGAGCGGGACCTCCTACAATGAGCAGTTCTTC.

The chain is built from TRBV12-3 or TRBV12-4 and TRBJ1-5; TRBD1 is a possible D gene (5 bases). CDR3 length: 19 amino acids. V lost 0 bases and J lost 2, with 20 bases in between. The CDR3 nucleotides read TGTGCCAGCAGTTTAGCGTGGGGCAGTATAGGCGGTGGCAATCAGCCCCAGCATTTT. Translating gives CASSLAWGSIGGGNQPQHF.